This TCR beta chain was identified in a study of long-term antiretroviral therapy in people with HIV. Study observations and caveats: The range of CDR3 lengths in HIV repertoires proved narrower than that found in controls.

A remark on this clone: Its antigen is currently unknown. Because it lacks the conserved phenylalanine or tryptophan at the end, this CDR3 is likely a read error. It is unclear where the CDR3 begins or ends on the DNA, so no DNA is shown, and the CDR3 is as TCRdb lists it.

Counting both end residues, the CDR3 totals 9 amino acids. The libraries were made with immunoSEQ v3.0 at survey level. TCRdb's table, derived via immunoSEQ multiplex PCR, lists solely in-frame clones and lacks some. The sample yields about 12,000 clones, 70% to 75% seen once. Here the sequenced sample was unsorted PBMCs, taken approximately 3.2 years before starting antiretroviral therapy. The clonotype was recovered from a man aged 35 to 55 with HIV. This rearrangement joins TRBV5-3 to TRBJ1-2; the listed D gene, TRBD1, was not tested against the DNA. TRBV5-3 is placed among ORFs of uncertain function. The CDR3: CARRQTGHK.